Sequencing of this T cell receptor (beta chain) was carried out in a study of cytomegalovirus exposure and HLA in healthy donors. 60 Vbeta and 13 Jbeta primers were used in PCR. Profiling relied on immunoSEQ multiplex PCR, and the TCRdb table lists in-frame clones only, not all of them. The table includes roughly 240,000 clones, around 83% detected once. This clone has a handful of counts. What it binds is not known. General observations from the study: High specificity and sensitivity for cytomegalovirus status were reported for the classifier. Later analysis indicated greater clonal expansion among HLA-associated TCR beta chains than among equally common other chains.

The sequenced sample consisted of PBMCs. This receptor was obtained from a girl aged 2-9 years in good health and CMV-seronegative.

The CDR3 here is CASSESRLKGAGTDTQYF. In DNA, the CDR3 is TGCGCCAGCAGTGAGTCGAGGCTAAAGGGGGCAGGCACAGATACGCAGTATTTT. This chain joins TRBV10-1 and TRBJ2-3; 7 nucleotides agree with TRBD1. CDR1 is WNHNN, CDR2 SYGVQD, per germline (reference sequence). CDR3 size: 18 residues. V dropped 0 bases and J dropped 1; count of bases not matched to a gene: 10.